Listed below are T cell receptor beta chains from one sample, sequenced in a study of blood T cell repertoires in COVID-19. The protocol was immunoSEQ multiplex PCR, while the TCRdb copy is restricted to in-frame clones and leaves out a portion. The sample has tens of thousands of clones, approximately 80% seen once; the top ten hold about three fifths. Sequencing was carried out using peripheral blood. The receptors stem from a man older than 75 with acute or convalescent COVID-19. The CDR3 runs from the conserved cysteine through the conserved F or W. The D gene is left open where the match is weak. Not every row has a clone size; where given, it reads once, few, many or a size class.

>.|TRBV28|TRBJ2-1|.
TGTGCCAGCAGTCTCGCCCAGGGGAGGGGGCAGTTCTTC
CASSLAQGRGQFF
>.|TRBV19|TRBJ1-3|.
TGTGCCAGTAGTTTCCTAAGCTCTGGAAACACCATATATTTT
CASSFLSSGNTIYF
>TRBD2|TRBV6-5|TRBJ2-3|.
TGTGCCAGCAGTTACGGACTAGCGACAGATACGCAGTATTTT
CASSYGLATDTQYF
>TRBD1|TRBV18|TRBJ2-6|.
TGTGCCAGCTCACCACGACAGGGTCTTACTGGGGCCAACGTCCTGACTTTC
CASSPRQGLTGANVLTF
>TRBD2|TRBV5-3|TRBJ2-7|.
TGTGCCAGAAGCTTCCAGCGGGAGAACCACGAGCAGTACTTC
CARSFQRENHEQYF
>TRBD2|TRBV7-8|TRBJ2-5|.
TGTGCCAGCCGGGGGGGAGTGGAGACCCAGTACTTC
CASRGGVETQYF
>TRBD1|TRBV10-1|TRBJ2-7|.
TGCGCCAGCAGTCCCGGACTCAACGGGACAGGGGGGGACTACGAGCAGTACTTC
CASSPGLNGTGGDYEQYF
>.|TRBV12-3/TRBV12-4|TRBJ2-1|.
TGTGCCAGCAGTTTGAGGGGGTATGAGCAGTTCTTC
CASSLRGYEQFF
>TRBD2|TRBV7-2|TRBJ2-2|.
TGTGCCAGCAGCCCCACTAGCGGGAGTCGCACCGGGGAGCTGTTTTTT
CASSPTSGSRTGELFF
>.|TRBV19|TRBJ2-6|once
TGTGCCAGTGGGCAGCTTACCTCTGGGGCCAACGTCCTGACTTTC
CASGQLTSGANVLTF
>.|TRBV5-1|TRBJ1-3|.
TGCGCCAGCAGCCCCGCCGGGGGAGGAAACACCATATATTTT
CASSPAGGGNTIYF
>.|TRBV2|TRBJ1-1|.
TGTGCCAGCAGTGTGAGGAACACTGAAGCTTTCTTT
CASSVRNTEAFF
>TRBD2|TRBV6-6|TRBJ2-7|.
TGTGCCAGCACGGCGACTAGCGGCTCCTACGAGCAGTACTTC
CASTATSGSYEQYF
>TRBD1|TRBV7-9|TRBJ1-2|few
TGTGCCAGCAGCTTATTTGGACAGGCCGAGTATGGCTACACCTTC
CASSLFGQAEYGYTF
>TRBD2|TRBV19|TRBJ2-1|once
TGTGCCAGTAGTAACGGACTAGCGGGAGTTACTGAGCAGTTCTTC
CASSNGLAGVTEQFF
>.|TRBV27|TRBJ2-3|.
TGTGCCAGCAGTTTAATAAGGGGAGATACGCAGTATTTT
CASSLIRGDTQYF
>.|TRBV27|TRBJ2-3|.
TGTGCCAGCAGTTTGAGGGGGGGGGATCGAGATACGCAGTATTTT
CASSLRGGDRDTQYF
>.|TRBV6-6|TRBJ2-7|few
TGTGCCAGCACCCCCCCCGGTGGGCTATCCTACGAGCAGTACTTC
CASTPPGGLSYEQYF
>.|TRBV6-4|TRBJ2-1|.
TGTGCCAGCAGTGACCGGGGGAGCTCCTACAATGAGCAGTTCTTC
CASSDRGSSYNEQFF
>TRBD2|TRBV2|TRBJ2-3|few
TGTGCCAGCACAGAGCGGGAGGGCCCAGATACGCAGTATTTT
CASTEREGPDTQYF
>.|TRBV21-1|TRBJ2-7|.
TGTGCCAGCAGCAAAGGAAGGGCAGGGGGCCGACCCTGCTACGAGCAGTACTTC
CASSKGRAGGRPCYEQYF
>TRBD2|TRBV9|TRBJ2-1|.
TGTGCCAGCAGCCCAGGACTAGCGATATACAATGAGCAGTTCTTC
CASSPGLAIYNEQFF
>TRBD2|TRBV19|TRBJ2-4|.
TGTGCCAGCCGACTAGCGGGCCTAGCCAAAAACATTCAGTACTTC
CASRLAGLAKNIQYF
>.|TRBV21-1|TRBJ1-2|many
TGTGCCAGAGCAGGGTGGAATGGCTACACCTTC
CARAGWNGYTF
>.|TRBV3-1/TRBV3-2|TRBJ2-1|few
TGTGCCAGCAGCCAAGAAGTCAGGGTGCCCTACAATGAGCAGTTCTTC
CASSQEVRVPYNEQFF
>.|TRBV7-9|TRBJ2-3|.
TGTGCCAGCAGCCCACCGGGACTCACAGATACGCAGTATTTT
CASSPPGLTDTQYF
>.|TRBV7-2|TRBJ2-1|.
TGTGCCAGCAGCTTTTCGGGACAATCGGTGGGTGAGCAGTTCTTC
CASSFSGQSVGEQFF
>.|TRBV21-1|TRBJ2-5|.
TGTGCCAGCAGAAAAGACAAAGAGACCCAGTACTTC
CASRKDKETQYF
>TRBD1|TRBV2|TRBJ2-3|.
TGTGCCAGCTGTGGACAGGGGGCGCTGACAGATACGCAGTATTTT
CASCGQGALTDTQYF
>.|TRBV28|TRBJ2-1|.
TGTGCCAGCAGTTCCGGGGGACCCCGGGGCAATGAGCAGTTCTTC
CASSSGGPRGNEQFF
>TRBD1|TRBV6-5|TRBJ1-1|.
TGTGCCAGCAGCAGACAGGGATCAAACACTGAAGCTTTCTTT
CASSRQGSNTEAFF
>TRBD2|TRBV9|TRBJ2-1|.
TGTGCCAGCAGCTTGCTAGCGGTCTCCTACAATGAGCAGTTCTTC
CASSLLAVSYNEQFF
>TRBD2|TRBV6-5|TRBJ2-5|.
TGTGCCAGCAGTACCGGGACTAGCGGCCAAGAGACCCAGTACTTC
CASSTGTSGQETQYF
>TRBD1|TRBV7-8|TRBJ2-3|.
TGTGCCAGCAGCCCCGACAGGGGATGGACAGATACGCAGTATTTT
CASSPDRGWTDTQYF
>TRBD2|TRBV27|TRBJ2-3|.
TGTGCCAGCAGGGGGACTAGCGGGAAGCCAGATACGCAGTATTTT
CASRGTSGKPDTQYF
>.|TRBV6-2/TRBV6-3|TRBJ2-5|.
TGTGCCAGCAGTTTACCAACTAGTGGGAGAGAGACCCAGTACTTC
CASSLPTSGRETQYF
>TRBD1|TRBV12-3/TRBV12-4|TRBJ1-1|.
TGTGCCACCCGTGACAGGGCGAGTACTGAAGCTTTCTTT
CATRDRASTEAFF
>.|TRBV7-9|TRBJ1-2|.
TGTGCCAGCAGCCTTTTGGACAGAGGCTACACCTTC
CASSLLDRGYTF
>.|TRBV7-2|TRBJ2-5|.
TGTGCCAGCAGCTTATCAGGGGTCGGAGAGACCCAGTACTTC
CASSLSGVGETQYF
>.|TRBV6-1|TRBJ1-5|.
TGTGCCAGCAGTGAACAGGGAGGCCAGCCCCAGCATTTT
CASSEQGGQPQHF
>.|TRBV4-1|TRBJ2-7|once
TGCGCCAGCAGCCGACAGGAGCAGTACGAGCAGTACTTC
CASSRQEQYEQYF
>.|TRBV29-1|TRBJ2-1|.
TGCAGCGGCGGACTAAGCCGCTACAATGAGCAGTTCTTC
CSGGLSRYNEQFF